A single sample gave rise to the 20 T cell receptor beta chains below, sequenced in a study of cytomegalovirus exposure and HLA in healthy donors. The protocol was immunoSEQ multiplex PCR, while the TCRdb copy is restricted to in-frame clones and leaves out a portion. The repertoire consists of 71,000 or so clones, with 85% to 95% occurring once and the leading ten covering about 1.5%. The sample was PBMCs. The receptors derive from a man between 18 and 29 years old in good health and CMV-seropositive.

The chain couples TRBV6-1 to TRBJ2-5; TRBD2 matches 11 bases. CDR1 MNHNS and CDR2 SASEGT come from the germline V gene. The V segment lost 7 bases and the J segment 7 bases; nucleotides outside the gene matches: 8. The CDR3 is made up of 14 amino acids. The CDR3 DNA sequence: TGTGCCAGCACCCCTAGCGGGGGGCGGGGGACCCAGTACTTC. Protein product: CASTPSGGRGTQYF.

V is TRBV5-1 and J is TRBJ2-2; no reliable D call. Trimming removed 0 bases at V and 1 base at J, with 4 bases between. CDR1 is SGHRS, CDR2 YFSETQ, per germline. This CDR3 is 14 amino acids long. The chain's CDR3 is CASSLGGNTGELFF. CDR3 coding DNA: TGCGCCAGCAGCTTGGGCGGGAACACCGGGGAGCTGTTTTTT.

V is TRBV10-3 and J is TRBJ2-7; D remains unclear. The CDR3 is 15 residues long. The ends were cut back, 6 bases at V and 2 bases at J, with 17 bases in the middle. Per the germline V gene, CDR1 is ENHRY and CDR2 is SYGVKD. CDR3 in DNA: TGTGCCATCAGGCCTGAACTCGCAGGTACCTACGAGCAGTACTTC. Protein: CAIRPELAGTYEQYF.

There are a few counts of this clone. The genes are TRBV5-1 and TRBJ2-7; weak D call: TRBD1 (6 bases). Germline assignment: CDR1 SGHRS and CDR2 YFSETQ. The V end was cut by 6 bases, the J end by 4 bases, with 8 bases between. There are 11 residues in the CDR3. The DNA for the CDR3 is TGCGCCAGCAAGGGGGAATACGAGCAGTACTTC. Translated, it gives CASKGEYEQYF.

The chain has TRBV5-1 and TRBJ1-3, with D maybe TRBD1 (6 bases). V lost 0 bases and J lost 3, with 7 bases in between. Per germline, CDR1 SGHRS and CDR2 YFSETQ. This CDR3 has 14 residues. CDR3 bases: TGCGCCAGCAGCTTGGTAGGGGGTGGAAACACCATATATTTT. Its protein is CASSLVGGGNTIYF.

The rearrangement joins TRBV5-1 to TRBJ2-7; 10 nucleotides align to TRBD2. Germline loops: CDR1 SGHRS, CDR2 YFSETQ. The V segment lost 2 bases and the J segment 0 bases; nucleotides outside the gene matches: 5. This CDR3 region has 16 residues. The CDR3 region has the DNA TGCGCCAGCAGCTTAATCACTAGCGGGGCCTCCTACGAGCAGTACTTC. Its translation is CASSLITSGASYEQYF.

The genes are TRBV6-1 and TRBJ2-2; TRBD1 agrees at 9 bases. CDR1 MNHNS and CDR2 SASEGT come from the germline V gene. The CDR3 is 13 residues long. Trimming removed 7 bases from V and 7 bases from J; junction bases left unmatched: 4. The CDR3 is CASNRGLDGELFF. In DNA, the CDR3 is TGTGCCAGCAACAGGGGGCTGGACGGGGAGCTGTTTTTT.

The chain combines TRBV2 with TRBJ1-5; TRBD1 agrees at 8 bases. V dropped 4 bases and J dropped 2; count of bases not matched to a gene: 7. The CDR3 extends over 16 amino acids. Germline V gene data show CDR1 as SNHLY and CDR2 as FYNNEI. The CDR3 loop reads CASSGSGGRGNQPQHF. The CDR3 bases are TGTGCCAGCAGTGGTTCAGGGGGCCGAGGCAATCAGCCCCAGCATTTT.

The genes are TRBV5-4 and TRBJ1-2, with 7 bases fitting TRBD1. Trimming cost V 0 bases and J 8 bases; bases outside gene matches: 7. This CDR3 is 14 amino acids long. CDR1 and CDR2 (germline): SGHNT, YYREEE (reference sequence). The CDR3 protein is CASSLAGTAIGYTF. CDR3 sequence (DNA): TGTGCCAGCAGCTTGGCCGGGACAGCTATAGGCTACACCTTC. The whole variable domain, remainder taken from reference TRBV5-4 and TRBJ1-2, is ETGVTQSPTHLIKTRGQQVTLRCSSQSGHNTVSWYQQALGQGPQFIFQYYREEENGRGNFPPRFSGLQFPNYSSELNVNALELDDSALYLCASSLAGTAIGYTFGSGTRLTVV.

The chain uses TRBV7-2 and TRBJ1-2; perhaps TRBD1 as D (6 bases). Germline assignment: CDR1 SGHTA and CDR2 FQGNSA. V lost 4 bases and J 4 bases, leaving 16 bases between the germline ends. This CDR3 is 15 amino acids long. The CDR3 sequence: CASSSRGGLSYGYTF. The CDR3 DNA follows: TGTGCCAGCAGCTCGAGGGGGGGGCTAAGCTATGGCTACACCTTC.

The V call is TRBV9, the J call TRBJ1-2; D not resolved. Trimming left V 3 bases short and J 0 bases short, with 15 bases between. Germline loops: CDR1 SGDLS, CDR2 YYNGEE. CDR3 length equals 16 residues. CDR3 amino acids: CASSANRGLSNYGYTF. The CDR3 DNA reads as TGTGCCAGCAGCGCGAATAGAGGACTTTCTAACTATGGCTACACCTTC.

The CDR3 sequence is CASSASQGNTEAFF. The CDR3 DNA reads TGTGCCAGCAGCGCTTCTCAGGGGAACACTGAAGCTTTCTTT. The gene calls are TRBV9 and TRBJ1-1; a possible D gene is TRBD1 (5 bases). This CDR3 contains 14 residues. V dropped 3 bases and J dropped 1 base, with 10 bases sitting between them. Germline loops: CDR1 SGDLS, CDR2 YYNGEE.

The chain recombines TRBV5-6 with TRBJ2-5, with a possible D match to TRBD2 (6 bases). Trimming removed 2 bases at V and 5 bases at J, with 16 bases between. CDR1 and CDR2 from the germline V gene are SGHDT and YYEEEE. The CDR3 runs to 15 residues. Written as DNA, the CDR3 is TGTGCCAGCAGCTTTCCCAGCGGAGGGGTGGAGACCCAGTACTTC. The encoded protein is CASSFPSGGVETQYF.

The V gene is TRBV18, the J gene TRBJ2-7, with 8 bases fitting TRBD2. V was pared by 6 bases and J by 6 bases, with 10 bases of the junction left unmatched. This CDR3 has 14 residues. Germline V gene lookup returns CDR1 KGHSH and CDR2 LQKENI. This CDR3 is CASSRGAGEGEQYF. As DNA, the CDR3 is TGTGCCAGCTCCCGGGGAGCGGGAGAGGGCGAGCAGTACTTC.

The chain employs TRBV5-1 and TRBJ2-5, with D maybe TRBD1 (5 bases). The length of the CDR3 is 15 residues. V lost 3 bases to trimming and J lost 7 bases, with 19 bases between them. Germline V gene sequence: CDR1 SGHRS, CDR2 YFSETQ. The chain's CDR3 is CASSSGAGDWGTQYF. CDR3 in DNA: TGCGCCAGCAGCTCTGGGGCAGGAGATTGGGGGACCCAGTACTTC.

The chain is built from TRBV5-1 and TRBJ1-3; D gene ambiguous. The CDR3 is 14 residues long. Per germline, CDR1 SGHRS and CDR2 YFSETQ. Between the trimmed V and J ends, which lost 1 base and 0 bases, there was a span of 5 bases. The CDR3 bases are TGCGCCAGCAGCTTGTTCGGCTCTGGAAACACCATATATTTT. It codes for CASSLFGSGNTIYF.

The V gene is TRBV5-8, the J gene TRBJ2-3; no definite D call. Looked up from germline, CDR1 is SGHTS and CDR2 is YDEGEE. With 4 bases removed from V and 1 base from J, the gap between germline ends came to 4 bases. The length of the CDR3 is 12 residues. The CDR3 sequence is CASSPRTDTQYF. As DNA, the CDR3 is TGTGCCAGCAGCCCTCGCACAGATACGCAGTATTTT.

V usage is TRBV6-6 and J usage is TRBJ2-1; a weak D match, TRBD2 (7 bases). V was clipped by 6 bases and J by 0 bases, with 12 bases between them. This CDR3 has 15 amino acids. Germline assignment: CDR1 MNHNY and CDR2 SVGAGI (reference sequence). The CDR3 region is CASRRGGSSYNEQFF. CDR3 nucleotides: TGTGCCAGCAGAAGGGGGGGGAGCTCCTACAATGAGCAGTTCTTC.

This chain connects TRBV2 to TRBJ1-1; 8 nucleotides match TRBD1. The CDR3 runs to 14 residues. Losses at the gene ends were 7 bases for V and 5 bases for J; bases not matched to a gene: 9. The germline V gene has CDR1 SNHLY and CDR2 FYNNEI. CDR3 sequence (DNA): TGTGCCAGCACCGTGGACAGGGTGGAAACTGAAGCTTTCTTT. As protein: CASTVDRVETEAFF.

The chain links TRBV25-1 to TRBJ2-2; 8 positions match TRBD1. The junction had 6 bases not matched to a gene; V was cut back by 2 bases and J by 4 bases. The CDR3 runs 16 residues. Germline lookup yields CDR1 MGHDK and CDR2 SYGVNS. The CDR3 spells CASSETGGPGTGELFF. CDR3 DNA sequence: TGTGCCAGCAGTGAAACAGGGGGGCCGGGCACCGGGGAGCTGTTTTTT.